The clone carrying this T cell receptor beta chain was counted a few times. Germline CDR1 is SEHNR and CDR2 is FQNEAQ (reference sequence). The V and J ends lost 2 bases and 3 bases, in that order; junction bases with no gene match: 7. This CDR3 is 17 amino acids long. Some clones are missing from TCRdb's copy, which holds only in-frame ones; the method was immunoSEQ multiplex PCR. The sample consists of over 150,000 clones, under 85% of them appearing once. This sample stems from a study of blood T cell repertoires in COVID-19. For the study at large: Samples taken during acute and convalescent COVID-19 were collected in the United States, Italy and Spain. PBMCs, B-cell-depleted T cells, or T cells provided the cDNA or gDNA that made up the material.

The TCR was taken from a woman of 80 years or more with acute or convalescent COVID-19. Sequences were obtained from peripheral blood. The chain uses TRBV7-9 and TRBJ2-1; TRBD2 aligns across 10 bases. The CDR3 nucleotides are TGTGCCAGCAGCTTAAACCCCCCTAGCGGGAGCTACAATGAGCAGTTCTTC. This sequence encodes CASSLNPPSGSYNEQFF.